This T cell receptor beta chain was sequenced for a study of T cells in Graves' hyperthyroidism and ophthalmopathy (dated by TCRdb to about 2019). Turning to the overall study: Peripheral blood was collected at initial diagnosis, before any treatment. An independent validation cohort of about 20 hyperthyroidism patients and approximately 16 patients who later progressed to ophthalmopathy tested prospective prediction of ophthalmopathy. In about 6 Graves' hyperthyroidism patients, the study also compared T-cell repertoires from thyroid tissue with T-cell repertoires from blood. The 75 to 100 discovery patients were divided at random into training and test sets in a 7:3 ratio. A discovery cohort of roughly 100 patients, approximately 44 with Graves' ophthalmopathy and 55 to 60 with stable Graves' hyperthyroidism, was used to find distinguishing TCR V-J signatures. The paper reports TCR Vbeta CDR3 sequencing of some 140 peripheral blood samples: some 44 ophthalmopathy, about 75 hyperthyroidism and some 17 progressor patients. After blood sampling, hyperthyroidism patients were treated with methimazole at a starting dose of 30 mg daily, and ophthalmopathy patients were treated with high-dose intravenous methylprednisolone.

From cysteine to phenylalanine, the CDR3 is 15 amino acids long. Only the CDR3 portion is preserved as DNA: 45 bases, with reading frame beginning at the first base. Sequences LNHDA (CDR1) and SQIVND (CDR2) are obtained from the germline V gene (reference sequence). Trimming takes 3 bases from V and 7 bases from J, and the germline ends sit 16 bases apart. As concerns this clonotype: Its antigen specificity is not known. The record has no base qualities; no much larger clone is one base away.

TCR beta CDR3 regions were amplified from RNA transcripts. A first-round RT-PCR of the TCR CDR3 used the HTBI primer set with the Qiagen OneStep RT-PCR kit. The libraries were constructed in a second round of multiplex PCR and then size-selected and purified. Paired-end sequencing of the libraries was performed with 100 bp reads on an Illumina HiSeq2000. The source study handled its data this way. Raw data were processed with SOAPnuke, discarding reads with adapters, uncalled bases, mean Phred below 15, or no exact constant-primer or identifier match. High-quality paired reads were merged using COPE v1.2.5, and each unique nucleotide sequence was defined as a clonotype. MiTCR v1.1 was used to align clonotypes to the IMGT TRBV, TRBD and TRBJ reference segments. The analysis included only V-J combinations with a frequency above 0.0001, which together covered around 99% of the repertoires. The TCS score was defined as the ratio of F50 (clonal expansion) to E x V (chaos), calculated using BLOSUM62-based TCRdist between CDR3 peptides within each V-J. Welch's t-statistics and random forest reduced 514 V-J features to about 12, which were used in a naive Bayes classifier (R e1071). TCRdb redid the processing of the public reads, applying fastp at Q25 and MiXCR, and retained in-frame beta chains. Rows matching on CDR3 protein sequence are summarized as one entry with the most common DNA and genes. It is TCRdb's table, rather than the study itself, that gives the V and J calls and clone size. Recorded for this sample are hundreds of thousands of distinct CDR3 sequences; roughly 15% of them occurred a single time. The ten largest clones take up approximately 12% of the sample.

What the study reported, not specific to this receptor: During validation, the model predicted progression to ophthalmopathy a median of around 6 months ahead of onset, with approximately 70% sensitivity and around 72% specificity. Most expanded thyroid clonotypes (frequency above 0.001) were also found in blood, which suggests that blood repertoires may mirror thyroid immune responses. Sample size was not statistically predetermined, and blinding of investigators to group allocation was not performed. In cross-validation, a model built on a 13 V-J signature told ophthalmopathy apart from stable hyperthyroidism with roughly 87% sensitivity and approximately 84% specificity, and in testing the same model reached 80%/75%.

Ophthalmopathy patients had moderately to severely active disease, with a Clinical Activity Score of 3 or more, a NOSPECS grade of 4 or more, and a disease duration of less than 3 months. Exclusion was applied to patients with uncontrolled infections, other autoimmune diseases, pregnancy or lactation. Diagnoses relied on clinical symptoms, serum thyroxine and TRAb, thyroid ultrasound and orbital computed tomography. PBMCs were isolated from about 9.2 ml of fresh peripheral blood by Ficoll-Paque density gradient centrifugation. Trizol reagent was used to extract total RNA, and RNA quality was then checked on an Agilent 2100 Bioanalyzer.

The chain employs TRBV19 and TRBJ1-3, with the D gene uncertain. The specimen sequenced was blood. The receptor comes from a woman aged 45-59 years with Graves' ophthalmopathy. The CDR3 in this case is CASSIRVTEGNTIYF. The bases are TGTGCCAGTAGTATTCGGGTTACCGAGGGCAACACCATATATTTT.